This T cell receptor beta chain was sequenced in a study of T-cell memory formation after mild COVID-19. Whole-study findings and limits: Memory from before infection featured some responding clones, which suggests cross-reactive memory joined. The CD4+ clones that contracted clustered mainly within CM and EM, and the CD8+ clones concentrated in EMRA. Whereas later expanders leaned CD4+, clones contracting day 15 to 85 showed a balanced CD4/CD8 makeup. Unconfirmed was the SARS-CoV-2 specificity of second-wave clones that peaked on day 37.

This CDR3 has 11 amino acids. The V end was cut by 1 base, the J end by 10 bases, with 7 bases between. Germline V gene lookup returns CDR1 LGHDT and CDR2 YNNKEL (reference sequence). This clonotype was counted between two and nine times. What it recognizes is unknown. TCRdb ran MiXCR on the 5' RACE reads and lists one entry per CDR3 protein. The sample records 400,000 or so distinct CDR3 sequences, roughly 21% being singletons. Material for sequencing was PBMCs or a T cell subset sorted from them (not recorded which). This receptor was taken from an adult woman who had mild COVID-19 (a few samples of this study predate the infection). Cell type and time point are not known. The chain has TRBV3-1 and TRBJ1-1; D not resolved. The chain's CDR3 is CASSQADSAFF. CDR3 nucleotides: TGTGCCAGCAGCCAAGCGGACTCAGCTTTCTTT.